This TCR beta chain was recovered during a study of blood T cell repertoires in COVID-19 (dated by TCRdb to the early 2020s). For the study in its entirety: Samples from collaborators originated in the United States, Italy and Spain and spanned both the acute and convalescent phases of COVID-19. The prospective study material was composed of cDNA or gDNA derived from T cells, B-cell-depleted T cells, or PBMCs. The samples were drawn from two sources: the first 160 participants of the ongoing ImmuneRACE study, and about 1,300 subjects contributed by 6 global collaborators. The sample metadata nearly always contained a de-identified subject ID, COVID-19 status, age in years and sex. The dataset comprised deeply sampled blood TCRbeta repertoires from subjects exposed to, actively infected with, or recovered from COVID-19. Where HLA class I and class II types were available, the types were taken from metadata supplied by the sample provider, not from assay-based typing. The repertoires were released in a freely available public database intended as a resource for research on the immune response to SARS-CoV-2. Overall results and qualifications from the work: The amount of clinical and demographic metadata varied by source and participant and was provided uncurated.

TCRbeta CDR3 regions were amplified from genomic DNA by means of the immunoSEQ Assay, a bias-controlled multiplex PCR. The authors' analysis ran thus. The number of nucleated cells in each sample was estimated by amplification of reference gene primers within the assay. To quantify the absolute abundance of each unique TCRbeta CDR3 rearrangement, sequence reads were collapsed and filtered. For each sample, productive Simpson clonality was calculated as the square root of Simpson's diversity index over productive rearrangements. The table comes from immuneACCESS by way of TCRdb, which keeps in-frame sequences with V and J called. Part of the clones is missing from these tables; in studies checked, under half for an unresolved V gene and the rest for unknown reasons. V and J calls and clone size come straight from that table; D and trimming were deduced from the DNA. In this sample the table shows roughly 400,000 clones, approximately 92% of which occur a single time. Approximately 1.2% of the sample goes to the ten largest clones.

The germline V and J ends show losses of 1 base and 2 bases respectively, and no gene match explains 2 bases of the junction. Sequences MDHEN (CDR1) and SYDVKM (CDR2) are obtained from the germline V gene. The CDR3 spans 15 residues, from the cysteine through the phenylalanine. CDR3 DNA is the only sequence kept; it has 45 bases, read in frame from the first base. Enrolling through a virtual design, the prospective study's participants ranged in age from roughly 18 to 89 years and lived across more than 20 United States geographic areas. In the prospective study, cohorts were assigned on the basis of participant-reported clinical history obtained from a screening survey and a study questionnaire. For ImmuneRACE Cohort 3, a participant was defined as recovered based on two consecutive negative NP/OP PCR tests, clearance by a healthcare professional, or resolution of symptoms. Each participant in the prospective study had whole blood, serum and a nasopharyngeal or oropharyngeal swab collected by mobile phlebotomists. Over a 2-month period, participants in the prospective study had the option of providing additional blood draws and questionnaires. Before DNA extraction, blood samples from the prospective study were shipped at room temperature or frozen.

This clone has a single count. Its binding antigen is unknown. No qualities accompany the bases; no much larger clone lies one base away. The TCR originated in a young man who had recovered from COVID-19. The specimen was PBMCs or T cells enriched from blood (not recorded which). The chain couples TRBV28 to TRBJ2-7, and 10 bases in between align with TRBD2. The nucleotide sequence reads as follows: TGTGCCAGCAGTTTATCTAGCGGGGGCACCTACGAGCAGTACTTC. This translates into CASSLSSGGTYEQYF.